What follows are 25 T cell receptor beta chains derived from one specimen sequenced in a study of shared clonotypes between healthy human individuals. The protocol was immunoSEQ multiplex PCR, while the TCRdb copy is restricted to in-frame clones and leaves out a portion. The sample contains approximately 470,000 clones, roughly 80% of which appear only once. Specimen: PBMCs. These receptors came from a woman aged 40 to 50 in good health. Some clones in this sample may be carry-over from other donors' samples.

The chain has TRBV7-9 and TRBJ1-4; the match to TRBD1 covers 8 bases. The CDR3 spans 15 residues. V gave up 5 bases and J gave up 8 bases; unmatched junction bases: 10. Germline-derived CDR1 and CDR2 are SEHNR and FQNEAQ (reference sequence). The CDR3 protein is CASSQAGGVGEKLFF. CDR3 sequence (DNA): TGTGCCAGCAGCCAGGCAGGGGGCGTCGGGGAAAAACTGTTTTTT. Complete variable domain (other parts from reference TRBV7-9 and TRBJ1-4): DTGVSQNPRHKITKRGQNVTFRCDPISEHNRLYWYRQTLGQGPEFLTYFQNEAQLEKSRLLSDRFSAERPKGSFSTLEIQRTEQGDSAMYLCASSQAGGVGEKLFFGSGTQLSVL.

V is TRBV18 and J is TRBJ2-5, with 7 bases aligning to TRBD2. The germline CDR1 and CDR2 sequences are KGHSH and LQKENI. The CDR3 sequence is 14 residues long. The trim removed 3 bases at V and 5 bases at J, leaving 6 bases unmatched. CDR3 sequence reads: CASSPEQGGETQYF. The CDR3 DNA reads TGTGCCAGCTCACCGGAGCAGGGAGGGGAGACCCAGTACTTC. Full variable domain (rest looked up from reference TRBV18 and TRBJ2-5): NAGVMQNPRHLVRRRGQEARLRCSPMKGHSHVYWYRQLPEEGLKFMVYLQKENIIDESGMPKERFSAEFPKEGPSILRIQQVVRGDSAAYFCASSPEQGGETQYFGPGTRLLVL.

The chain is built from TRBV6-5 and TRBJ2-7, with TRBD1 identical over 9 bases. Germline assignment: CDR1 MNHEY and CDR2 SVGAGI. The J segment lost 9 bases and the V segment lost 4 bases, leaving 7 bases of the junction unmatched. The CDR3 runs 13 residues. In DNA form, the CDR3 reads TGTGCCAGCAGTTGGGACAGGGTCCGTGGGCAGTACTTC. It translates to CASSWDRVRGQYF.

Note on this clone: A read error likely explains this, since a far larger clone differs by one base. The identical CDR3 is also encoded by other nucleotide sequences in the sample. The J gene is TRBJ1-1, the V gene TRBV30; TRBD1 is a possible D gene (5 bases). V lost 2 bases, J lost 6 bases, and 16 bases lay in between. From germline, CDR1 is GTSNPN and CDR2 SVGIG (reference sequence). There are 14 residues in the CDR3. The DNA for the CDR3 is TGTGCCTGGAGTCCAATAAGGGGCACAGCTGAAGCTTTCTTT. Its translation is CAWSPIRGTAEAFF.

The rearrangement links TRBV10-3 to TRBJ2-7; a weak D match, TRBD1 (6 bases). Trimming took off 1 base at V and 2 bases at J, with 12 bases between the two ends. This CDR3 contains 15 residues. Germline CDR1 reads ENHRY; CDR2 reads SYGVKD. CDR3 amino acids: CAISEYGRGPYEQYF. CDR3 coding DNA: TGTGCCATCAGTGAGTATGGCAGGGGTCCCTACGAGCAGTACTTC.

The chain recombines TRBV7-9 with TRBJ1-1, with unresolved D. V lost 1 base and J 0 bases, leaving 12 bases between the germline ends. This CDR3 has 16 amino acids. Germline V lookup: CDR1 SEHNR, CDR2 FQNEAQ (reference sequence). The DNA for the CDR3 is TGTGCCAGCAGCTTAGGGCAGCTTGCTATGAACACTGAAGCTTTCTTT. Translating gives CASSLGQLAMNTEAFF.

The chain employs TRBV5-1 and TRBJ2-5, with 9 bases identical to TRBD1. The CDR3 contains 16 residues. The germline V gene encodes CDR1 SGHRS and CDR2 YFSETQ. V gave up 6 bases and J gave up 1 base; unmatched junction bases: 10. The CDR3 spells CASIPGGTGTQETQYF. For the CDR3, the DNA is TGCGCCAGCATCCCCGGGGGGACAGGGACCCAAGAGACCCAGTACTTC.

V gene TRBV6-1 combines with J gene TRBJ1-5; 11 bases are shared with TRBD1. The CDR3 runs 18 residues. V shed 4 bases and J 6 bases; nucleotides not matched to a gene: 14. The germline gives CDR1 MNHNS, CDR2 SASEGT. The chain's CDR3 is CASSGAGTGGGLRQPQHF. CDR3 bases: TGTGCCAGCAGTGGGGCCGGGACAGGGGGAGGCCTGCGTCAGCCCCAGCATTTT.

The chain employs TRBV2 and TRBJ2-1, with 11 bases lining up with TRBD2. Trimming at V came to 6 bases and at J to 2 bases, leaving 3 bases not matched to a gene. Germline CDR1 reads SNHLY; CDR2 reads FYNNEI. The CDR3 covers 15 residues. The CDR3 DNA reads TGTGCCAGCAGCCCGGGACTAGCGGCCTACAATGAGCAGTTCTTC. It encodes CASSPGLAAYNEQFF.

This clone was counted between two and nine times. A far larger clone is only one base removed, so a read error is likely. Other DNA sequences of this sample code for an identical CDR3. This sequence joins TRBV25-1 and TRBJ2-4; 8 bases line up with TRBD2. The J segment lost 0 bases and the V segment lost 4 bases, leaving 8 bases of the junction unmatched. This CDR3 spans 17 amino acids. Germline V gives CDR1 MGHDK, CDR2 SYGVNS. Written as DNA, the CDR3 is TGTGCCAGCAGTGGACGTGTAGCGGGATCAGCCAAAAACATTCAGTACTTC. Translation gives CASSGRVAGSAKNIQYF.

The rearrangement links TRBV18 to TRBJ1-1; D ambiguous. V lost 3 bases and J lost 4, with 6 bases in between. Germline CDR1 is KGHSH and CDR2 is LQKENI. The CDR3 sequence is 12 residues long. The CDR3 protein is CASSPVGTEAFF. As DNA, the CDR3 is TGTGCCAGCTCACCGGTTGGCACTGAAGCTTTCTTT.

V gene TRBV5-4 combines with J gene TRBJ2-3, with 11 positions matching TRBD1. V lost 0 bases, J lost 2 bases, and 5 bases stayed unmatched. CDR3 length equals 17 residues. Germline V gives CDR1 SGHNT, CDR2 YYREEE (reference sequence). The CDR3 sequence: CASSLGAGQGVTDTQYF. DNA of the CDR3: TGTGCCAGCAGCTTGGGGGCGGGACAGGGGGTCACAGATACGCAGTATTTT.

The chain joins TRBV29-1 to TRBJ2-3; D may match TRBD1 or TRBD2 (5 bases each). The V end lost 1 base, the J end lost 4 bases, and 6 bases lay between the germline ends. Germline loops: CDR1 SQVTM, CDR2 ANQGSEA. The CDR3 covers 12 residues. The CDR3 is CSVEVGADTQYF. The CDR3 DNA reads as TGCAGCGTTGAAGTGGGGGCAGATACGCAGTATTTT.

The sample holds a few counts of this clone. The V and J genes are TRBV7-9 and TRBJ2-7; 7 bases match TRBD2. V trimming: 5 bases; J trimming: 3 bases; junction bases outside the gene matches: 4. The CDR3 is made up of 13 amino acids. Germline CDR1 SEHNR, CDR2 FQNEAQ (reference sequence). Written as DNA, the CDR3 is TGTGCCAGCAGCCCGAAGCGGGACTACGAGCAGTACTTC. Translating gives CASSPKRDYEQYF.

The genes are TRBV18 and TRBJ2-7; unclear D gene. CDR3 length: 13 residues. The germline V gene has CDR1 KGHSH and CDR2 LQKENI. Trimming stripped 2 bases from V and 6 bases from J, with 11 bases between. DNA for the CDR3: TGTGCCAGCTCACCAACGTCTAGGGCCGAGCAGTACTTC. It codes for CASSPTSRAEQYF.

CDR3 sequence: CASSPQFPGEDNEQFF. The CDR3 DNA follows: TGTGCCAGCAGCCCTCAGTTCCCGGGGGAGGACAATGAGCAGTTCTTC. The chain recombines TRBV25-1 with TRBJ2-1, with D possibly being TRBD2 (6 bases). Germline-derived CDR1 and CDR2 are MGHDK and SYGVNS. The CDR3 consists of 16 residues. Trimming cost V 6 bases and J 5 bases, with 20 bases left between them.

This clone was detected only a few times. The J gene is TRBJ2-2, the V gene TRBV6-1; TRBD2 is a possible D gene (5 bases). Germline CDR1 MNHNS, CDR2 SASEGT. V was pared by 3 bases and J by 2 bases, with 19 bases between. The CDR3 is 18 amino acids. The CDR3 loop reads CASSDPHRGLQNTGELFF. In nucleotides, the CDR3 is TGTGCCAGCAGTGACCCGCATCGGGGTCTCCAAAACACCGGGGAGCTGTTTTTT.

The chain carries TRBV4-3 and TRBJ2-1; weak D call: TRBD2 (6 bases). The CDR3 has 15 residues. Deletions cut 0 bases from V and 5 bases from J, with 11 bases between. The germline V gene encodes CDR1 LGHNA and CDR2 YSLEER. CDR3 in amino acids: CASSQELAANNEQFF. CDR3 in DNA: TGCGCCAGCAGCCAAGAATTAGCGGCCAACAATGAGCAGTTCTTC.

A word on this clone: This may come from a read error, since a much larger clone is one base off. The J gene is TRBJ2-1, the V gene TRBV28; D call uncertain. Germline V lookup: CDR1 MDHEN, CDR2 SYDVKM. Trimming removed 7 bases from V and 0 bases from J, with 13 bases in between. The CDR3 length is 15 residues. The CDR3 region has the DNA TGTGCCAGCACCCATAGGGTGAGCTCCTACAATGAGCAGTTCTTC. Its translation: CASTHRVSSYNEQFF.

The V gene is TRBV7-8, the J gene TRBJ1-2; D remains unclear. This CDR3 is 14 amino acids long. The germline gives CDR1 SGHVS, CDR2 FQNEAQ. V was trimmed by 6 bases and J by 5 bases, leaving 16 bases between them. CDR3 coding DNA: TGTGCCAGCAGTCCTCTCGGGGTATCGTATGGCTACACCTTC. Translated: CASSPLGVSYGYTF.

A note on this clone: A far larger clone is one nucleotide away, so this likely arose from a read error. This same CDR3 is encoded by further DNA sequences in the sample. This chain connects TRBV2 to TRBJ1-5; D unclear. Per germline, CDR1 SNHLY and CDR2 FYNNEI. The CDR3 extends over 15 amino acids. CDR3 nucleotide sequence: TGTGCTAGCAGTGGCCTGTTAGTAAGCAATCAGCCCCAGCATTTT. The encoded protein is CASSGLLVSNQPQHF.

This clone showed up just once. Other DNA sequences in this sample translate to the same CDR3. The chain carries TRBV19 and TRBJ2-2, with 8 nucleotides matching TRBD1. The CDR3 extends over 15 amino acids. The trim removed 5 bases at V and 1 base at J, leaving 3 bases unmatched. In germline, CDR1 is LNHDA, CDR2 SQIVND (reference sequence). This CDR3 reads CASSPGTGNTGELFF. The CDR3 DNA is TGTGCCAGTAGTCCCGGGACAGGGAACACCGGGGAGCTGTTTTTT.

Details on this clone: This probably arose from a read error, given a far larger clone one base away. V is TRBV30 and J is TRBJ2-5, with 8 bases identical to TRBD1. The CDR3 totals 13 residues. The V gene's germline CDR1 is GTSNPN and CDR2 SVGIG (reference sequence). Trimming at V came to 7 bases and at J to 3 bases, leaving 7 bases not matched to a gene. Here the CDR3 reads CALTRTGKETQYF. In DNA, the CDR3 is TGTGCCTTGACCCGGACAGGGAAAGAGACCCAGTACTTC.

CDR3 region: CASRSQPGTGEYEQYF. The CDR3 DNA reads as TGCGCCAGCAGGAGCCAGCCGGGGACAGGGGAATACGAGCAGTACTTC. V usage is TRBV5-1 and J usage is TRBJ2-7, with TRBD1 identical over 10 bases. Per germline, CDR1 SGHRS and CDR2 YFSETQ. V gave up 5 bases and J gave up 4 bases; unmatched junction bases: 12. The CDR3 loop spans 16 amino acids.

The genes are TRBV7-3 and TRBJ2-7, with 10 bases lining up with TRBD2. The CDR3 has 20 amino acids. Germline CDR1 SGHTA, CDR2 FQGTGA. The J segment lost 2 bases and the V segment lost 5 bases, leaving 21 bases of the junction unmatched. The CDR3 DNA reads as TGTGCCAGCAGCCTCCCCCGGAGTAGCGGGAGGAACTTCCCGACCTACGAGCAGTACTTC. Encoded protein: CASSLPRSSGRNFPTYEQYF.